The clone carrying this TCR beta chain was detected a few times. Its cognate antigen is unknown. The V end was cut by 3 bases, the J end by 2 bases, with 14 bases between. Germline V lookup: CDR1 DFQATT, CDR2 SNEGSKA (reference sequence). CDR3 length equals 14 residues. This specimen belongs to a study of response to subunit inactivated influenza vaccine. Findings of the study overall: Few additional T cells are recruited per seasonal influenza vaccination, authors suggested.

Each CDR3 protein is one row after TCRdb ran MiXCR on the RT-PCR reads. The table lists about 190,000 distinct CDR3 sequences, approximately 15% of them singletons. The genes are TRBV20-1 and TRBJ2-7; possibly TRBD1 or TRBD2 for D (5 bases each). The sequenced sample was CD8+ T cells sorted from PBMCs, obtained around 5 days after vaccination. This TCR was recovered from a man aged 50 to 59 who received an inactivated influenza vaccine. CDR3: CSASVTRGTYEQYF. CDR3 bases: TGCAGTGCTAGCGTAACTAGGGGTACCTACGAGCAGTACTTC.